This T cell receptor beta chain was recovered during a study of Graves' ophthalmopathy and Graves' hyperthyroidism. CDR1 is DFQATT and CDR2 is SNEGSKA in the germline V gene (reference sequence). Losses at the gene ends were 6 bases for V and 0 bases for J; bases not matched to a gene: 8. The CDR3 length is 14 residues. CDR3 regions of TCR beta were amplified from RNA transcripts. HTBI primers were used in a first-round RT-PCR, which preceded a second-round multiplex PCR. Via MiXCR, TCRdb re-called the multiplex PCR reads, giving one row per CDR3 protein. The table records 350,000 to 450,000 distinct CDR3 sequences, 15% to 20% of them present only once. Ten or more counts support this clonotype.

The V and J genes are TRBV20-1 and TRBJ2-7; 7 bases agree with TRBD1. The sample was peripheral blood. This TCR came from a woman younger than 35 with Graves' ophthalmopathy. CDR3 amino acids: CSASTRDSSYEQYF. CDR3 nucleotide sequence: TGCAGTGCCAGCACCCGGGACAGCTCCTACGAGCAGTACTTC.